This paragraph covers one T cell receptor beta chain sequence. Per germline, CDR1 SGHTA and CDR2 FQGTGA. V shed 1 base and J shed 5 bases, with 8 bases lying between them. The CDR3 runs to 13 residues. This sample stems from a study of blood T cell repertoires in COVID-19. Per the study methods: Quantification of nucleated cells was approximated via reference gene primer amplification. Some clones are missing from TCRdb's copy, which holds only in-frame ones; the method was immunoSEQ multiplex PCR. For V, J and clone size, that table is used; D and trimming come from the DNA. The repertoire holds 180,000 or so clones, 89% seen once, with 6.7% in the top ten.

The receptor comes from a man aged 40-49 years with acute or convalescent COVID-19. Sequenced input: peripheral blood. The chain is built from TRBV7-3 and TRBJ1-1, with D possibly matching TRBD1 (5 bases). The CDR3 loop reads CASSLKKGTEAFF. The CDR3 region has the DNA TGTGCCAGCAGCTTAAAAAAGGGGACTGAAGCTTTCTTT.